This entry lists 15 T cell receptor beta chains sequenced from one sample in a study of cytomegalovirus exposure and HLA in healthy donors. PCR amplification relied on 60 Vbeta primers (plus 13 Jbeta primers). Repertoires were generated with immunoSEQ multiplex PCR, while TCRdb's copy carries only in-frame clones and drops some. Of around 120,000 clones in the sample, about 83% were seen once. The sample comprised PBMCs. These receptors were obtained from a girl between 2 and 10 years old in good health and CMV-seronegative.

The chain links TRBV15 to TRBJ2-5; D is perhaps TRBD1 (5 bases). V dropped 5 bases and J dropped 5 bases, with 12 bases sitting between them. In germline, CDR1 is LNHNV, CDR2 YYDKDF (reference sequence). CDR3 length: 13 residues. This chain's CDR3 is CATSARQRETQYF. In DNA form, the CDR3 reads TGTGCCACCAGCGCAAGACAGAGGGAGACCCAGTACTTC.

This sequence joins TRBV9 and TRBJ2-7; 8 nucleotides match TRBD1. CDR3 size: 17 residues. V dropped 3 bases and J dropped 3; count of bases not matched to a gene: 14. CDR1 and CDR2 (germline): SGDLS, YYNGEE. Here the CDR3 reads CASSASYRTGSFYEQYF. CDR3 coding DNA: TGTGCCAGCAGCGCGTCCTATCGGACAGGGAGTTTCTACGAGCAGTACTTC.

The chain employs TRBV5-4 and TRBJ2-2; 7 bases align to TRBD2. This CDR3 spans 15 amino acids. Germline trimming cut 0 bases from V and 6 bases from J; bases unmatched to any gene: 5. Germline assignment: CDR1 SGHNT and CDR2 YYREEE (reference sequence). The CDR3 protein is CASSLVLAGPGELFF. For the CDR3, the DNA is TGTGCCAGCAGCTTGGTATTAGCGGGCCCCGGGGAGCTGTTTTTT.

This clone was detected only a few times. The rearrangement uses TRBV4-2 and TRBJ1-4; no reliable D call. Germline assignment: CDR1 LGHNA and CDR2 YNFKEQ. The CDR3 spans 14 residues. Deletions cut 0 bases from V and 4 bases from J, with 6 bases between. CDR3 loop: CASSQEALNEKLFF. The CDR3 nucleotides read TGTGCCAGCAGCCAAGAGGCCCTTAATGAAAAACTGTTTTTT.

The chain links TRBV6-6 to TRBJ2-7, with 10 bases aligning to TRBD2. The CDR3 is 16 residues long. The trim removed 1 base at V and 0 bases at J, leaving 3 bases unmatched. Germline lookup yields CDR1 MNHNY and CDR2 SVGAGI (reference sequence). The CDR3, as DNA: TGTGCCAGCAGTTACTTTAGCGGGGGGTACTCCTACGAGCAGTACTTC. It specifies CASSYFSGGYSYEQYF.

This rearrangement joins TRBV28 to TRBJ1-5; TRBD1 agrees at 8 bases. The germline V gene encodes CDR1 MDHEN and CDR2 SYDVKM. The CDR3 has 16 residues. The V gene end was trimmed by 7 bases and the J gene end by 5 bases; junction bases not matched to a gene: 13. The CDR3 protein is CASTVRGTGFHQPQHF. The CDR3 nucleotides are TGTGCCAGCACCGTCCGGGGGACAGGTTTTCATCAGCCCCAGCATTTT.

The chain employs TRBV7-3 and TRBJ2-6; D may be TRBD2 (6 bases). The CDR3 has 15 residues. Germline assignment: CDR1 SGHTA and CDR2 FQGTGA. Trimming took off 1 base at V and 4 bases at J, with 8 bases between the two ends. CDR3 protein: CASSLKAGGANVLTF. CDR3 DNA sequence: TGTGCCAGCAGCTTAAAGGCGGGGGGGGCCAACGTCCTGACTTTC.

The chain employs TRBV10-3 and TRBJ2-7, with TRBD1 identical over 7 bases. Unmatched junction bases numbered 7, after V lost 5 bases and J lost 6 bases. Germline CDR1 reads ENHRY; CDR2 reads SYGVKD. The CDR3 is 13 residues long. CDR3 nucleotide sequence: TGTGCCATCAGTCGGGACAGACTGTTCGAGCAGTACTTC. This encodes CAISRDRLFEQYF.

The chain recombines TRBV25-1 with TRBJ1-2; D might be TRBD1 (6 bases). CDR1 is MGHDK and CDR2 is SYGVNS in the germline V gene. The ends were cut back, 5 bases at V and 5 bases at J, with 15 bases in the middle. The CDR3 length is 14 residues. CDR3 sequence (DNA): TGTGCCAGCAGTTCCCGCAGGGGTCGGTATGGCTACACCTTC. Encoded protein: CASSSRRGRYGYTF.

The chain joins TRBV9 to TRBJ2-5, with D tentatively TRBD1 (5 bases). The DNA matches TRBJ2-7 better at its end, which makes the J call doubtful. In germline, CDR1 is SGDLS, CDR2 YYNGEE. CDR3 size: 14 residues. In nucleotides, the CDR3 is TGTGCCAGCAGCCCACGGACGGACACCTACGAGCAGTACTTC. Residues: CASSPRTDTYEQYF.

The chain links TRBV18 to TRBJ1-1; D is uncertain. V was trimmed by 0 bases and J by 6 bases, leaving 11 bases between them. This CDR3 region has 14 residues. Per germline, CDR1 KGHSH and CDR2 LQKENI. CDR3: CASSPPRAQAEAFF. CDR3 DNA sequence: TGTGCCAGCTCACCACCGAGGGCGCAGGCTGAAGCTTTCTTT.

V gene TRBV7-6 combines with J gene TRBJ2-7; 7 bases match TRBD2. The germline CDR1 and CDR2 sequences are SGHVS and FNYEAQ. J lost 3 bases, V lost 1 base, and 6 bases had no gene match. The CDR3 totals 15 residues. CDR3 region: CASSLGRGGYYEQYF. As DNA, the CDR3 is TGTGCCAGCAGCTTAGGTCGCGGGGGATACTACGAGCAGTACTTC.

This clone was observed a single time. The chain links TRBV5-1 to TRBJ2-7; D possibly corresponds to TRBD2 (5 bases). Per the germline V gene, CDR1 is SGHRS and CDR2 is YFSETQ. V lost 4 bases to trimming and J lost 3 bases, with 20 bases between them. The CDR3 consists of 16 residues. This CDR3 is CASSPDRSKRYYEQYF. In nucleotides, the CDR3 is TGCGCCAGCAGCCCCGACCGATCTAAGCGGTACTACGAGCAGTACTTC.

The chain is built from TRBV29-1 and TRBJ1-1, with D perhaps matching TRBD1 (5 bases). The CDR3 is 15 residues long. The germline V gene has CDR1 SQVTM and CDR2 ANQGSEA. Trimming removed 3 bases at V and 3 bases at J, with 17 bases between. The CDR3 bases are TGCAGCGTTGACCTTTCCCCCTGGGGGGACACTGAAGCTTTCTTT. Protein: CSVDLSPWGDTEAFF.

The chain uses TRBV11-2 and TRBJ1-1; TRBD1 aligns across 11 bases. This CDR3 region has 16 residues. The ends lost 5 bases at V and 4 bases at J; junction bases unmatched: 9. The germline V gene has CDR1 SGHAT and CDR2 FQNNGV. CDR3 nucleotides: TGTGCCAGCAGCCCAGGGATCGGGACAGGGGGCACTGAAGCTTTCTTT. Its translation: CASSPGIGTGGTEAFF. Drawing the rest from reference TRBV11-2 and TRBJ1-1, the complete variable domain is EAGVAQSPRYKIIEKRQSVAFWCNPISGHATLYWYQQILGQGPKLLIQFQNNGVVDDSQLPKDRFSAERLKGVDSTLKIQPAKLEDSAVYLCASSPGIGTGGTEAFFGQGTRLTVV.